What follows are 15 T cell receptor beta chains derived from one specimen sequenced in a study of cytomegalovirus exposure and HLA in healthy donors. Vbeta (60) and Jbeta (13) primers were used in the PCR. The protocol was immunoSEQ multiplex PCR, while the TCRdb copy is restricted to in-frame clones and leaves out a portion. In all, the sample yields roughly 50,000 clones. The sample consisted of PBMCs. Receptor source: a man in his forties or fifties in good health and CMV-seropositive.

This sequence joins TRBV5-5 and TRBJ1-3, with D uncertain. This CDR3 has 15 residues. Trimming removed 5 bases at V and 0 bases at J, with 12 bases between. Germline CDR1 and CDR2: SGHKS and YYEKEE (reference sequence). The CDR3 DNA sequence: TGTGCCAGCAGTCTCCCTGGAGCCTCTGGAAACACCATATATTTT. Its protein product is CASSLPGASGNTIYF. Full variable domain (missing parts from reference TRBV5-5 and TRBJ1-3): DAGVTQSPTHLIKTRGQQVTLRCSPISGHKSVSWYQQVLGQGPQFIFQYYEKEERGRGNFPDRFSARQFPNYSSELNVNALLLGDSALYLCASSLPGASGNTIYFGEGSWLTVV.

This sequence joins TRBV7-8 and TRBJ2-7; maybe TRBD1 (5 bases). The CDR3 runs 14 residues. Trimming took off 5 bases at V and 3 bases at J, with 14 bases between the two ends. Germline CDR1 reads SGHVS; CDR2 reads FQNEAQ. CDR3 DNA sequence: TGTGCCAGCAGCCCAGAGGTCAGGGACTACGAGCAGTACTTC. Translated: CASSPEVRDYEQYF.

The chain carries TRBV5-5 and TRBJ2-6; 8 bases match TRBD1. Germline V gives CDR1 SGHKS, CDR2 YYEKEE (reference sequence). After removal of 3 bases from V and 7 bases from J, the junction contained 9 bases not matched to a gene. The CDR3 runs 16 residues. The CDR3 is CASSSLTGGVANVLTF. CDR3 sequence (DNA): TGTGCCAGCAGCTCCCTCACAGGGGGTGTAGCCAACGTCCTGACTTTC.

The gene calls are TRBV4-3 and TRBJ1-1, with 12 bases that match TRBD1. Germline V CDR1 and CDR2: LGHNA, YSLEER. The trim removed 2 bases at V and 5 bases at J, leaving 6 bases unmatched. The CDR3 runs to 16 residues. The CDR3 nucleotides are TGCGCCAGCAGCCAACCGGGACAGGGGGCGCTTACTGAAGCTTTCTTT. Translation gives CASSQPGQGALTEAFF.

J is TRBJ1-6 and V is TRBV6-5; no clear D gene. V lost 11 bases, J lost 8 bases, and 19 bases lay in between. CDR1 and CDR2 (germline): MNHEY, SVGAGI. The CDR3 extends over 14 amino acids. This CDR3 reads CAVRSRYGDSPLHF. DNA of the CDR3: TGTGCCGTTAGGAGCCGCTATGGTGATTCACCCCTCCACTTT.

This sequence joins TRBV2 and TRBJ2-7; TRBD2 is a possible D gene (5 bases). The V gene lost 1 base and the J gene lost 2 bases, with 12 bases spanning the gap. CDR1 is SNHLY and CDR2 is FYNNEI in the germline V gene. The CDR3 is 15 amino acids. The CDR3 here is CASSEGSAGTYEQYF. The CDR3 nucleotides read TGTGCCAGCAGTGAAGGGTCCGCCGGGACCTACGAGCAGTACTTC.

This chain uses TRBV28 with TRBJ1-5; 7 bases align to TRBD1. The germline V gene encodes CDR1 MDHEN and CDR2 SYDVKM. Trimming took 5 bases from V and 3 from J; bases not matched to a gene: 10. This CDR3 region has 16 residues. In DNA, the CDR3 is TGTGCCAGCAGTACCCTGACAGGGTTTAACAATCAGCCCCAGCATTTT. Translation gives CASSTLTGFNNQPQHF. The entire variable domain, with the rest obtained from reference TRBV28 and TRBJ1-5, is as follows: DVKVTQSSRYLVKRTGEKVFLECVQDMDHENMFWYRQDPGLGLRLIYFSYDVKMKEKGDIPEGYSVSREKKERFSLILESASTNQTSMYLCASSTLTGFNNQPQHFGDGTRLSIL.

The chain is built from TRBV6-5 and TRBJ1-6; a weak D match, TRBD1 (6 bases). The CDR3 sequence is 15 residues long. CDR1 is MNHEY and CDR2 is SVGAGI in the germline V gene. Between the trimmed V and J ends, which lost 9 bases and 0 bases, there was a span of 12 bases. CDR3: CASGGLSSYNSPLHF. In nucleotides, the CDR3 is TGTGCCAGTGGGGGCTTAAGCTCCTATAATTCACCCCTCCACTTT.

The chain carries TRBV7-9 and TRBJ2-5; D remains ambiguous. V was shortened by 1 base and J by 4 bases, with 16 bases between the two germline ends. CDR3 length: 16 residues. CDR1 and CDR2 from the germline V gene are SEHNR and FQNEAQ (reference sequence). The CDR3 region is CASSLGVVEAGETQYF. CDR3 nucleotides: TGTGCCAGCAGCTTAGGAGTTGTAGAGGCCGGAGAGACCCAGTACTTC.

V is TRBV2 and J is TRBJ1-1, with a possible D match to TRBD1 (5 bases). The CDR3 has 14 residues. With 3 bases removed from V and 0 bases from J, the gap between germline ends came to 8 bases. CDR1 is SNHLY, CDR2 FYNNEI, per germline. The CDR3, as DNA: TGTGCCAGCAGTGATGGGGGGATGAACACTGAAGCTTTCTTT. It is translated as CASSDGGMNTEAFF.

V and J are TRBV30 and TRBJ1-2; a weak D match, TRBD1 (6 bases). The CDR3 sequence is 14 residues long. Germline CDR1 is GTSNPN and CDR2 is SVGIG (reference sequence). V was clipped by 5 bases and J by 6 bases, with 19 bases between them. For the CDR3, the DNA is TGTGCCTGGTGGGGTTCACAGGGATTGGATGGCTACACCTTC. It translates to CAWWGSQGLDGYTF.

The V gene is TRBV7-8, the J gene TRBJ2-7; 7 bases are shared with TRBD1. V gave up 1 base and J gave up 2 bases; unmatched junction bases: 14. Per the germline V gene, CDR1 is SGHVS and CDR2 is FQNEAQ. The CDR3 spans 18 residues. CDR3 nucleotide sequence: TGTGCCAGCAGCTTAGAGGGTTTTGGACACAGGGGAACCTACGAGCAGTACTTC. Translated, it gives CASSLEGFGHRGTYEQYF. The whole variable domain, filled in from reference TRBV7-8 and TRBJ2-7, reads GAGVSQSPRYKVAKRGQDVALRCDPISGHVSLFWYQQALGQGPEFLTYFQNEAQLDKSGLPSDRFFAERPEGSVSTLKIQRTQQEDSAVYLCASSLEGFGHRGTYEQYFGPGTRLTVT.

V is TRBV6-5 and J is TRBJ1-5; perhaps TRBD1 as D (5 bases). V gave up 3 bases and J gave up 0 bases, with 9 bases separating them. The germline gives CDR1 MNHEY, CDR2 SVGAGI. CDR3 length equals 15 residues. As DNA, the CDR3 is TGTGCCAGCAGTTATAAGGGGTATAGCAATCAGCCCCAGCATTTT. Amino acid sequence: CASSYKGYSNQPQHF.

V gene TRBV9 combines with J gene TRBJ1-2; perhaps TRBD1 as D (5 bases). The CDR3 consists of 14 residues. Trimming left V 0 bases short and J 3 bases short, with 9 bases between. The germline V gene has CDR1 SGDLS and CDR2 YYNGEE. CDR3 DNA sequence: TGTGCCAGCAGCGTAGCGACAGCCGACTATGGCTACACCTTC. Its protein product is CASSVATADYGYTF.

The rearrangement uses TRBV2 and TRBJ2-5; D unresolved. This CDR3 contains 12 residues. The V gene's germline CDR1 is SNHLY and CDR2 FYNNEI. V gave up 8 bases and J gave up 5 bases, with 12 bases separating them. The CDR3 region is CASGPVRETQYF. DNA of the CDR3: TGTGCCAGCGGCCCCGTGAGGGAGACCCAGTACTTC.